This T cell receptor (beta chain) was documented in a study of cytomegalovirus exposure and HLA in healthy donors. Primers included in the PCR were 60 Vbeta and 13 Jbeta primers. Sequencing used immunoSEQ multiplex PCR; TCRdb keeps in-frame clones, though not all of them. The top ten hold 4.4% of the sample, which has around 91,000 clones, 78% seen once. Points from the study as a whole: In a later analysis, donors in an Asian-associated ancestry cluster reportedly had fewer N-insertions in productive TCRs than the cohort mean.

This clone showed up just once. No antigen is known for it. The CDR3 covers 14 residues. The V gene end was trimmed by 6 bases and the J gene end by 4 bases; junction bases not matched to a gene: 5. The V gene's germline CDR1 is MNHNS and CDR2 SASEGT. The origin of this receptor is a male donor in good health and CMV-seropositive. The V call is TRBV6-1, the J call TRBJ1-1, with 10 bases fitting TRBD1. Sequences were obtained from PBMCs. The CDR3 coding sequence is TGTGCCAGCAGAGACAGGGGGCGAGGCACTGAAGCTTTCTTT. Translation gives CASRDRGRGTEAFF.